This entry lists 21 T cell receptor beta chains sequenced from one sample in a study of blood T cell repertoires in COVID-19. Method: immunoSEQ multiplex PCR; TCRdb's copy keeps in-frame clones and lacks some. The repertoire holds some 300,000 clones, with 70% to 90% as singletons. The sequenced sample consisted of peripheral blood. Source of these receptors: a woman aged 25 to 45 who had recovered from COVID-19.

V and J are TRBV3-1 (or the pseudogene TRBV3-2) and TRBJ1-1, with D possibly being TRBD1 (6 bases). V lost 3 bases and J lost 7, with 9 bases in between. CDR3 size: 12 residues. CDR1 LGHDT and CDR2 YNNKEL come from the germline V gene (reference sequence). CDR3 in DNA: TGTGCCAGCAGCCAGATACAGGGTGAAGCTTTCTTT. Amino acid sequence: CASSQIQGEAFF.

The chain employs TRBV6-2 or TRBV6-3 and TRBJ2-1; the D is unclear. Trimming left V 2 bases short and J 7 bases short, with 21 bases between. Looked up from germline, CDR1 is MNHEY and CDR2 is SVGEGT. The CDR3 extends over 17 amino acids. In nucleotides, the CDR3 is TGTGCCAGCAGTTACGAACAAATCAATTCCCCCCCGAATGAGCAGTTCTTC. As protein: CASSYEQINSPPNEQFF.

The CDR3 spells CAWSGGQGTVSYNEQFF. The CDR3 DNA reads TGTGCCTGGAGTGGGGGACAGGGAACGGTCTCCTACAATGAGCAGTTCTTC. The rearrangement joins TRBV30 to TRBJ2-1; 9 bases match TRBD1. Germline CDR1 GTSNPN, CDR2 SVGIG (reference sequence). V lost 1 base to trimming and J lost 0 bases; unmatched junction nucleotides: 7. The CDR3 runs 17 residues.

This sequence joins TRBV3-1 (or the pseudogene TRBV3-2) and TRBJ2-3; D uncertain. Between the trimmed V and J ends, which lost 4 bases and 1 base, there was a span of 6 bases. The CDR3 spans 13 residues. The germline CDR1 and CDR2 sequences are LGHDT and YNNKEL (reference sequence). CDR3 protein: CASSLAGTDTQYF. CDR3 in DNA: TGTGCCAGCAGCCTGGCTGGCACAGATACGCAGTATTTT.

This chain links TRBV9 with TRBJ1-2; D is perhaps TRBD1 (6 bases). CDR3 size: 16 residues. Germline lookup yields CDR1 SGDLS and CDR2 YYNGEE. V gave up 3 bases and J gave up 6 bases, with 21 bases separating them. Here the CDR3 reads CASSGRDTRTRDGYTF. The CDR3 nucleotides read TGTGCCAGCAGCGGTCGGGACACTCGAACCAGAGATGGCTACACCTTC.

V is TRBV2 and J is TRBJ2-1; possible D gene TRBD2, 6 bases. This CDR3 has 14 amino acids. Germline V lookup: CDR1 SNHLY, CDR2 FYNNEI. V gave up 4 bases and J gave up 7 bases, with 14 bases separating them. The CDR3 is CASSVLTRENEQFF. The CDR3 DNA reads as TGTGCCAGCAGTGTCTTGACTAGGGAGAATGAGCAGTTCTTC.

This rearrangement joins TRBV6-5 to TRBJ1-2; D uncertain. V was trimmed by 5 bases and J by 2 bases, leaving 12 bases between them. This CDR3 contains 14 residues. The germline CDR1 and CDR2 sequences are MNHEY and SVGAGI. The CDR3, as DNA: TGTGCCAGCAGTCCATGGACTGAAAACTATGGCTACACCTTC. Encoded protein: CASSPWTENYGYTF.

The CDR3 DNA sequence: TGTGCCTGGAGTATCCGGGAAAATAATTCACCCCTCCACTTT. Its protein is CAWSIRENNSPLHF. The chain recombines TRBV30 with TRBJ1-6; D is ambiguous. Germline loops: CDR1 GTSNPN, CDR2 SVGIG (reference sequence). This CDR3 has 14 amino acids. V lost 2 bases to trimming and J lost 5 bases, with 10 bases between them.

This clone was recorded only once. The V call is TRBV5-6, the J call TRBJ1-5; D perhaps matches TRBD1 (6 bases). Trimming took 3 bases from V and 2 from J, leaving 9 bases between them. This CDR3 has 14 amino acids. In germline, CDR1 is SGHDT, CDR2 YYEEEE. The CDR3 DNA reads TGTGCCAGCAGCTGGGGGGGCGGCAATCAGCCCCAGCATTTT. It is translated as CASSWGGGNQPQHF.

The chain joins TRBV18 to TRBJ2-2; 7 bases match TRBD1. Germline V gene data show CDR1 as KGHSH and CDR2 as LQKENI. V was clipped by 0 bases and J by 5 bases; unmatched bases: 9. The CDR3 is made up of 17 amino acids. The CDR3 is CASSPPADRASTGELFF. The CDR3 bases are TGTGCCAGCTCACCACCCGCTGACAGGGCGAGTACCGGGGAGCTGTTTTTT.

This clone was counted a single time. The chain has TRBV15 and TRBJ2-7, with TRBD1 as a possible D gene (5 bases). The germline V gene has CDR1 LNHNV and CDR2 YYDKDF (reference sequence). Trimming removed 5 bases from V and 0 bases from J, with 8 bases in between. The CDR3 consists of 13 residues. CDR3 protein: CATSDRSSYEQYF. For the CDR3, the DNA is TGTGCCACCAGCGACAGAAGCTCCTACGAGCAGTACTTC.

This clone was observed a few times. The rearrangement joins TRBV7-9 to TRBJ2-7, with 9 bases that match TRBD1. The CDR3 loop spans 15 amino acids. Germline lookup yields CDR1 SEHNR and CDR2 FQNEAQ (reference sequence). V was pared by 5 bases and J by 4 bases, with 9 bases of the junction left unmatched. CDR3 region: CASSPRDREAYEQYF. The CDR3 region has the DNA TGTGCCAGCAGCCCCCGGGACAGGGAAGCATACGAGCAGTACTTC.

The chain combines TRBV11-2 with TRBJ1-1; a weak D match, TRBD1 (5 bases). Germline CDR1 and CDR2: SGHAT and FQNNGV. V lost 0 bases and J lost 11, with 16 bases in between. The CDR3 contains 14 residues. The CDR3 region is CASSLDRRGTLAFF. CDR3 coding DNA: TGTGCCAGCAGCTTAGATCGGAGGGGCACGTTGGCTTTCTTT.

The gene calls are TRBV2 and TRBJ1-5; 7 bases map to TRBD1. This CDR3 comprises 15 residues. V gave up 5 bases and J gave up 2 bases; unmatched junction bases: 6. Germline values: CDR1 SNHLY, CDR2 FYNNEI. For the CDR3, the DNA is TGTGCCAGCAGTAAGAACACAGGGGGCAATCAGCCCCAGCATTTT. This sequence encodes CASSKNTGGNQPQHF.

The CDR3 loop reads CASSLSGVSPLHF. The CDR3 DNA follows: TGTGCCAGCAGCTTATCCGGAGTTTCACCCCTCCACTTT. The chain recombines TRBV7-2 with TRBJ1-6; D is ambiguous. Trimming shortened V by 2 bases and J by 9 bases, and 8 bases separated the two germline ends. This CDR3 contains 13 residues. Per the germline V gene, CDR1 is SGHTA and CDR2 is FQGNSA.

In nucleotides, the CDR3 is TGCGCCAGCAGCTTGGAGGGCAGTGAGGGGACCCAGTACTTC. Its translation is CASSLEGSEGTQYF. The gene calls are TRBV5-1 and TRBJ2-5, with a weak D call TRBD2 (5 bases). Germline CDR1 reads SGHRS; CDR2 reads YFSETQ. The germline V and J ends were trimmed by 0 bases and 7 bases, with 13 bases remaining between them. This CDR3 contains 14 residues.

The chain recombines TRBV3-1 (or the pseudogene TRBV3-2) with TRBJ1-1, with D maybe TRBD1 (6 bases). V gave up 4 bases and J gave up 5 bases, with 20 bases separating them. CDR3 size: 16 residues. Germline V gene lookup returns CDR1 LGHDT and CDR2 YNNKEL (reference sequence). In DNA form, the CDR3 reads TGTGCCAGCAGCCGGGGGCCTGACGTCCCCCTGACTGAAGCTTTCTTT. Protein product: CASSRGPDVPLTEAFF.

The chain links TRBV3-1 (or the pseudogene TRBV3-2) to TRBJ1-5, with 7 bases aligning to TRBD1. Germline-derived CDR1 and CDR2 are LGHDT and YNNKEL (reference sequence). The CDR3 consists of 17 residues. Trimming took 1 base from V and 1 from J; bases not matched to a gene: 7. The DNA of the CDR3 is TGTGCCAGCAGCCAAGCGATCGGACAGGCCAGCAATCAGCCCCAGCATTTT. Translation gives CASSQAIGQASNQPQHF.

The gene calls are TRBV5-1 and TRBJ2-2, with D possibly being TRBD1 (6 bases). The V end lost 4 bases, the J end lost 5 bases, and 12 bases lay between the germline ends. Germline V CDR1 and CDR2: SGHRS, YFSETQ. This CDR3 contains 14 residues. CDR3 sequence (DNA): TGCGCCAGCAGCCTAAGGGGGTTGACCGGGGAGCTGTTTTTT. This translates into CASSLRGLTGELFF.

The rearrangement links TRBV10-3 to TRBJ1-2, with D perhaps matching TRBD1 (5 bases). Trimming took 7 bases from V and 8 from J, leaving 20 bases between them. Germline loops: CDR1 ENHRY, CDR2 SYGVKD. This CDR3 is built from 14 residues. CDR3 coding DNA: TGTGCCATCACGGAGGGGTACAGATCGTCCGGCTACACCTTC. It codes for CAITEGYRSSGYTF.

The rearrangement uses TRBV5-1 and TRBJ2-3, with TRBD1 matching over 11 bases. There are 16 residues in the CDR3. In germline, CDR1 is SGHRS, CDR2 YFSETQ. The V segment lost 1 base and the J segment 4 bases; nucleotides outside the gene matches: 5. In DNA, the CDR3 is TGCGCCAGCAGCTTGTGGAGGGACAGGGGGTCAGATACGCAGTATTTT. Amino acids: CASSLWRDRGSDTQYF.